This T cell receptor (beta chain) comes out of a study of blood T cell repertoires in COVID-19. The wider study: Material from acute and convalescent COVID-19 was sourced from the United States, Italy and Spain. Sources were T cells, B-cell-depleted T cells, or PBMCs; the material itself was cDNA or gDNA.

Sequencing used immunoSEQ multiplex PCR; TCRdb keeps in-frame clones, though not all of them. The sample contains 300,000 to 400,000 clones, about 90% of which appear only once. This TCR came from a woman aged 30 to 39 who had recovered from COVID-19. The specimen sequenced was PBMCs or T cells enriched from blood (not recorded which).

CDR3 protein: CASSIRHSHTDTQYF. The CDR3 DNA reads TGTGCCAGTAGTATCCGACACAGTCACACAGATACGCAGTATTTT. J is TRBJ2-3 and V is TRBV19; no firm D call. CDR1 LNHDA and CDR2 SQIVND come from the germline V gene (reference sequence). With 3 bases removed from V and 2 bases from J, the gap between germline ends came to 12 bases. The CDR3 spans 15 residues.